This is a list of T cell receptor beta chains from one sample in a study of T cell changes during pregnancy in multiple sclerosis. Here immunoSEQ multiplex PCR was the method, and the copy in TCRdb shows in-frame clones only, minus some. The sample yields roughly 50,000 clones, almost 95% seen once. The input for sequencing was CD4+ T cells from peripheral blood mononuclear cells, taken in the third trimester of pregnancy. Every receptor here comes from a female donor with multiple sclerosis, enrolled in a pregnancy study. Both conserved end residues are part of each CDR3. The order of the fields is CDR3 DNA, CDR3 protein, clone size, D gene, J gene, V gene, CDR3 length. A D gene is named only where the DNA matches it firmly. A row's size may be missing; if present it is once, few, many or a size class.

CDR3 DNA: TGTGCCAGCAGCGTATCCCAGGGGAATCAGCCCCAGCATTTT; CDR3 protein: CASSVSQGNQPQHF; clone size: .; D gene: .; J gene: TRBJ1-5; V gene: TRBV9; CDR3 length: 14
CDR3 DNA: TGTGCCAGCAGTGAGATTCGACTAGCAGGCACAGATACGCAGTATTTT; CDR3 protein: CASSEIRLAGTDTQYF; clone size: .; D gene: TRBD2; J gene: TRBJ2-3; V gene: TRBV6-1; CDR3 length: 16
CDR3 DNA: TGTGCCAGCAGCTGGACAGCGAACACCGGGGAGCTGTTTTTT; CDR3 protein: CASSWTANTGELFF; clone size: .; D gene: .; J gene: TRBJ2-2; V gene: TRBV5-4; CDR3 length: 14
CDR3 DNA: TGTGCCAGCAGCTTAGTACTAGCGCTCGAGCAGTACTTC; CDR3 protein: CASSLVLALEQYF; clone size: .; D gene: TRBD2; J gene: TRBJ2-7; V gene: TRBV7-2; CDR3 length: 13
CDR3 DNA: TGTGCCTGGTTAGGGGGGGGCCGTAGGAATGAGCAGTTCTTC; CDR3 protein: CAWLGGGRRNEQFF; clone size: .; D gene: .; J gene: TRBJ2-1; V gene: TRBV30; CDR3 length: 14
CDR3 DNA: TGCAGCGTTGGAAGAGGGGGAGGGACCAACAATGAGCAGTTCTTC; CDR3 protein: CSVGRGGGTNNEQFF; clone size: .; D gene: .; J gene: TRBJ2-1; V gene: TRBV29-1; CDR3 length: 15
CDR3 DNA: TGTGCCAGCAGAGGCTTTCGGGTTGCTGAGCAGTTCTTC; CDR3 protein: CASRGFRVAEQFF; clone size: .; D gene: .; J gene: TRBJ2-1; V gene: TRBV6-1; CDR3 length: 13
CDR3 DNA: TGTGCCAGCAGCACCGGGCGAGGGGGTTCCTACAATGAGCAGTTCTTC; CDR3 protein: CASSTGRGGSYNEQFF; clone size: .; D gene: .; J gene: TRBJ2-1; V gene: TRBV5-4; CDR3 length: 16
CDR3 DNA: TGTGCCAGCAGTTTAGAGGGGCCCTCCAGGAGGGTCACAGATACGCAGTATTTT; CDR3 protein: CASSLEGPSRRVTDTQYF; clone size: .; D gene: .; J gene: TRBJ2-3; V gene: TRBV27; CDR3 length: 18
CDR3 DNA: TGTGCCAGCAGTTACGACATCATCGATGGCTACACCTTC; CDR3 protein: CASSYDIIDGYTF; clone size: .; D gene: .; J gene: TRBJ1-2; V gene: TRBV6-6; CDR3 length: 13
CDR3 DNA: TGTGCCAGCCGCTCGATTTTGAGGGGAAACACCATATATTTT; CDR3 protein: CASRSILRGNTIYF; clone size: .; D gene: .; J gene: TRBJ1-3; V gene: TRBV2; CDR3 length: 14
CDR3 DNA: TGTGCCAGTAGTCGAGCGATGGTGAACACTGAAGCTTTCTTT; CDR3 protein: CASSRAMVNTEAFF; clone size: .; D gene: .; J gene: TRBJ1-1; V gene: TRBV19; CDR3 length: 14
CDR3 DNA: TGTGCCAGCTCACCACCGACAGGGACGAAAGAGACCCAGTACTTC; CDR3 protein: CASSPPTGTKETQYF; clone size: .; D gene: TRBD1; J gene: TRBJ2-5; V gene: TRBV18; CDR3 length: 15
CDR3 DNA: TGTGCCAGCAGTAGTCGGGGGATGAACGAGCAGTACTTC; CDR3 protein: CASSSRGMNEQYF; clone size: .; D gene: .; J gene: TRBJ2-7; V gene: TRBV2; CDR3 length: 13
CDR3 DNA: TGTGCCAGCAGCTTATTTGGTGCCGGGATTCTCTCCTACGAGCAGTACTTC; CDR3 protein: CASSLFGAGILSYEQYF; clone size: .; D gene: .; J gene: TRBJ2-7; V gene: TRBV7-6; CDR3 length: 17
CDR3 DNA: TGTGCCAGCAGCGAAACAGGGGGTGACACTGAAGCTTTCTTT; CDR3 protein: CASSETGGDTEAFF; clone size: .; D gene: TRBD1; J gene: TRBJ1-1; V gene: TRBV2; CDR3 length: 14
CDR3 DNA: TGTGCCAGCAGCGTGGGAGGGTCCAACTATGGCTACACCTTC; CDR3 protein: CASSVGGSNYGYTF; clone size: once; D gene: .; J gene: TRBJ1-2; V gene: TRBV9; CDR3 length: 14
CDR3 DNA: TGTGCCAGCACTAGGGCGGGCAGGATAAACACTGAAGCTTTCTTT; CDR3 protein: CASTRAGRINTEAFF; clone size: .; D gene: .; J gene: TRBJ1-1; V gene: TRBV2; CDR3 length: 15
CDR3 DNA: TGTGCCAGCAGCTTAAAGGGACAGGGGAGTTTGAGGAACACTGAAGCTTTCTTT; CDR3 protein: CASSLKGQGSLRNTEAFF; clone size: .; D gene: TRBD1; J gene: TRBJ1-1; V gene: TRBV7-3; CDR3 length: 18
CDR3 DNA: TGTGCCAGCAGACGAGGGGAGGCTGGCTACACCTTC; CDR3 protein: CASRRGEAGYTF; clone size: .; D gene: .; J gene: TRBJ1-2; V gene: TRBV27; CDR3 length: 12
CDR3 DNA: TGTGCCAGCAGTTCTATCCTCAGGGGGCAGGGTACTGAAGCTTTCTTT; CDR3 protein: CASSSILRGQGTEAFF; clone size: once; D gene: TRBD1; J gene: TRBJ1-1; V gene: TRBV27; CDR3 length: 16
CDR3 DNA: TGTGCCAGCAGTTCGCAAGAGACCCAGTACTTC; CDR3 protein: CASSSQETQYF; clone size: .; D gene: .; J gene: TRBJ2-5; V gene: TRBV27; CDR3 length: 11
CDR3 DNA: TGCAGCGTTAAGACAGGGGAGGATGGCTACACCTTC; CDR3 protein: CSVKTGEDGYTF; clone size: .; D gene: TRBD1; J gene: TRBJ1-2; V gene: TRBV29-1; CDR3 length: 12
CDR3 DNA: TGCAGCGTTGTTCCAACAGGGTTGAACACTGAAGCTTTCTTT; CDR3 protein: CSVVPTGLNTEAFF; clone size: once; D gene: .; J gene: TRBJ1-1; V gene: TRBV29-1; CDR3 length: 14
CDR3 DNA: TGTGCCAGTAGTACCCAAGCCTTCCTAGCGGGGGGTTCTCCTTCCAATGAGCAGTTCTTC; CDR3 protein: CASSTQAFLAGGSPSNEQFF; clone size: .; D gene: TRBD2; J gene: TRBJ2-1; V gene: TRBV19; CDR3 length: 20
CDR3 DNA: TGTGCCAGCTCCTTATTGGACCCTTGGGGGCATAAGGGCACCGGGGAGCTGTTTTTT; CDR3 protein: CASSLLDPWGHKGTGELFF; clone size: .; D gene: .; J gene: TRBJ2-2; V gene: TRBV18; CDR3 length: 19
CDR3 DNA: TGTGCCTTAACTAGCGGGGGGGCCGGGGAGCTGTTTTTT; CDR3 protein: CALTSGGAGELFF; clone size: .; D gene: TRBD2; J gene: TRBJ2-2; V gene: TRBV30; CDR3 length: 13
CDR3 DNA: TGTGCCAGCAGCTGGACAGGGACGAAGAGCACAGATACGCAGTATTTT; CDR3 protein: CASSWTGTKSTDTQYF; clone size: .; D gene: TRBD1; J gene: TRBJ2-3; V gene: TRBV7-8; CDR3 length: 16
CDR3 DNA: TGCGCCAGCAGCCAAGAAAGGCAGGGTAACTATGGCTACACCTTC; CDR3 protein: CASSQERQGNYGYTF; clone size: .; D gene: .; J gene: TRBJ1-2; V gene: TRBV4-1; CDR3 length: 15
CDR3 DNA: TGTGCCAGCAGCTTAGCGCCGGGAAGCTACGAGCAGTACTTC; CDR3 protein: CASSLAPGSYEQYF; clone size: once; D gene: .; J gene: TRBJ2-7; V gene: TRBV11-2; CDR3 length: 14
CDR3 DNA: TGTGCCAGCAGCCAAGATTTAGCCCAAGAAGCTTTCTTT; CDR3 protein: CASSQDLAQEAFF; clone size: .; D gene: .; J gene: TRBJ1-1; V gene: TRBV14; CDR3 length: 13